This section outlines one TCR beta chain sequence together with its context. Each CDR3 protein is one row after TCRdb ran MiXCR on the RACE reads. The sample records approximately 370,000 distinct CDR3 sequences, around 5% being singletons. The sample is drawn from a study of human T cells and chemical hapten exposure. The V and J ends lost 3 bases and 6 bases, in that order; junction bases with no gene match: 6. The CDR3 runs to 14 residues. Looked up from germline, CDR1 is SGHDT and CDR2 is YYEEEE. Time point reported: pre-sensitization, week 0. Treatment: therapeutic diphenylcyclopropenone sensitization with weekly scalp DPC.

Sequenced material: whole blood, taken in connection with sensitization to the hapten diphenylcyclopropenone (DPC). The chain couples TRBV5-6 to TRBJ1-2; 9 nucleotides line up with TRBD1. This clonotype originated in a woman between 18 and 29 years old with alopecia areata. Some clones in this sample may be carry-over from other donors' samples. This chain's CDR3 is CASSSTGGLHGYTF. For the CDR3, the DNA is TGTGCCAGCAGCTCAACAGGGGGCTTACATGGCTACACCTTC.